The sequence of this T cell receptor (beta chain) was determined in a study of T cells in Graves' hyperthyroidism and ophthalmopathy. The study's findings and limits: Classification by a 13 V-J model distinguished ophthalmopathy from stable hyperthyroidism.

V gave up 6 bases and J gave up 5 bases, with 13 bases separating them. This CDR3 has 13 amino acids. Any patient presenting with uncontrolled infection, other autoimmune disease, pregnancy or lactation was left out. TCR beta CDR3 region amplification was performed from RNA transcripts. RT-PCR in the first round (using the HTBI primer set) targeted the TCR CDR3. In TCRdb, the multiplex PCR reads were re-called with MiXCR into one record per CDR3 protein. Of more than 500,000 distinct CDR3 sequences in the sample, about 15% are singletons; the top ten hold over 3.5%. This clonotype was observed at least ten times. Its antigen is still unknown.

The sample consisted of blood. The chain joins TRBV12-3 or TRBV12-4 to TRBJ1-1; weak D call: TRBD1 (5 bases). The sequence was obtained from a woman in her thirties or forties with Graves' ophthalmopathy. This CDR3 is CASSPQGGTEAFF. CDR3 DNA: TGTGCCAGCAGCCCCCAGGGAGGGACTGAAGCTTTCTTT.